Shown below are 28 T cell receptor beta chains from a single sample sequenced in a study of blood T cells in healthy people across ages. Through a sample-barcoded 5' primer and a J-beta primer mix, a second PCR was run for roughly 7 to 11 cycles. TCRdb called the 5' RACE reads again in MiXCR, with one record for every CDR3 protein. The data show about 830,000 distinct CDR3 sequences, around 62% seen once. Material for sequencing was blood. These receptor sequences come from a man aged 30-40 years in good health.

The rearrangement joins TRBV29-1 to TRBJ1-4, with D perhaps matching TRBD1 (6 bases). CDR1 SQVTM and CDR2 ANQGSEA come from the germline V gene. V was clipped by 7 bases and J by 6 bases, with 12 bases between them. The CDR3 has 12 residues. The CDR3 loop reads CSANGGDEKLFF. The DNA for the CDR3 is TGCAGCGCGAACGGGGGCGATGAAAAACTGTTTTTT. Together with reference TRBV29-1 and TRBJ1-4, the CDR3 gives the full variable domain: SAVISQKPSRDICQRGTSLTIQCQVDSQVTMMFWYRQQPGQSLTLIATANQGSEATYESGFVIDKFPISRPNLTFSTLTVSNMSPEDSSIYLCSANGGDEKLFFGSGTQLSVL.

The chain is built from TRBV12-3 or TRBV12-4 and TRBJ1-5; 9 nucleotides match TRBD1. CDR3 length equals 15 residues. Unmatched junction bases numbered 8, after V lost 5 bases and J lost 6 bases. CDR3 region: CASSPLTGGGQPQHF. The CDR3 DNA reads as TGTGCCAGCAGTCCCCTGACAGGGGGGGGTCAGCCCCAGCATTTT.

The chain recombines TRBV25-1 with TRBJ2-3; D is tentatively TRBD1 or TRBD2 (5 bases each). The V gene lost 6 bases and the J gene lost 6 bases, with 10 bases spanning the gap. This CDR3 is 12 amino acids long. Germline V CDR1 and CDR2: MGHDK, SYGVNS. The CDR3 protein is CASRVREDTQYF. The CDR3 DNA sequence: TGTGCCAGCAGGGTCAGGGAGGATACGCAGTATTTT.

Here the CDR3 DNA reads TGTGCCAGCAGTGAAGCGCGTGGCTACACCTTC. This codes for CASSEARGYTF. The rearrangement uses TRBV6-1 and TRBJ1-2; D uncertain. V was shortened by 0 bases and J by 7 bases, with 3 bases between the two germline ends. Germline V gene data show CDR1 as MNHNS and CDR2 as SASEGT. CDR3 length equals 11 residues.

V is TRBV9 and J is TRBJ1-5, with a tentative D call TRBD1 (6 bases). V lost 3 bases to trimming and J lost 7 bases, with 11 bases between them. The CDR3 spans 13 residues. Germline-derived CDR1 and CDR2 are SGDLS and YYNGEE. This CDR3 reads CASSAAGVQPQHF. As DNA, the CDR3 is TGTGCCAGCAGCGCTGCAGGGGTACAGCCCCAGCATTTT.

This chain connects TRBV2 to TRBJ2-3; D gene uncertain. CDR1 and CDR2 (germline): SNHLY, FYNNEI. CDR3 length: 16 amino acids. Trimming removed 3 bases from V and 0 bases from J, with 13 bases in between. CDR3 in DNA: TGTGCCAGCAGTGACGCAGGAGTATGGAGCACAGATACGCAGTATTTT. The encoded protein is CASSDAGVWSTDTQYF.

The genes are TRBV4-2 and TRBJ1-5, with a weak D call TRBD1 (5 bases). The CDR3 is 14 amino acids. Trimming cost V 5 bases and J 4 bases, with 12 bases left between them. Looked up from germline, CDR1 is LGHNA and CDR2 is YNFKEQ. The CDR3 bases are TGTGCCAGCAGCGGATACGGGGGAAATCAGCCCCAGCATTTT. It translates to CASSGYGGNQPQHF.

The chain recombines TRBV4-3 with TRBJ2-1; D gene ambiguous. CDR1 and CDR2 from the germline V gene are LGHNA and YSLEER. This CDR3 is built from 15 residues. Between the trimmed V and J ends, which lost 0 bases and 4 bases, there was a span of 10 bases. In nucleotides, the CDR3 is TGCGCCAGCAGCCAAGATCGTTGGGAATACAATGAGCAGTTCTTC. The encoded protein is CASSQDRWEYNEQFF.

In nucleotides, the CDR3 is TGTGCCAGCAGTCAACTAGGACCCTCCAATGAGCAGTTCTTC. This gives the protein CASSQLGPSNEQFF. V usage is TRBV12-3 or TRBV12-4 and J usage is TRBJ2-1; a possible D gene is TRBD2 (5 bases). This CDR3 comprises 14 residues. V dropped 5 bases and J dropped 6 bases, with 14 bases sitting between them.

To note about this clonotype: One end of the junction varies from germline; a read error may be responsible. V gene TRBV5-1 combines with J gene TRBJ2-5; D perhaps matches TRBD1 (6 bases). Germline CDR1 SGHRS, CDR2 YFSETQ. This CDR3 is 14 amino acids long. CDR3 residues: CASSLGGHKETRYF. The CDR3 nucleotides read TGCGCCAGCAGCTTGGGGGGGCATAAAGAGACCCGGTACTTC.

The table lists this clonotype with many counts. V gene TRBV29-1 combines with J gene TRBJ2-6; D is perhaps TRBD1 (5 bases). Germline CDR1 SQVTM, CDR2 ANQGSEA. This CDR3 is 14 amino acids long. Trimming cost V 7 bases and J 0 bases, with 10 bases left between them. The CDR3 here is CSATVLSGANVLTF. The CDR3 DNA sequence: TGCAGCGCGACAGTACTCTCTGGGGCCAACGTCCTGACTTTC.

The V call is TRBV15, the J call TRBJ2-1, with 9 bases identical to TRBD2. Losses at the gene ends were 0 bases for V and 12 bases for J; bases not matched to a gene: 12. The V gene's germline CDR1 is LNHNV and CDR2 YYDKDF (reference sequence). The CDR3 is made up of 16 amino acids. In nucleotides, the CDR3 is TGTGCCACCAGCAGAGATCTCGGCGGAGCGGGGGGTAGGCAGTTCTTC. Protein sequence: CATSRDLGGAGGRQFF.

The chain has TRBV9 and TRBJ2-1, with unresolved D. This CDR3 has 18 residues. The V gene's germline CDR1 is SGDLS and CDR2 YYNGEE. Trimming shortened V by 0 bases and J by 1 base, and 17 bases separated the two germline ends. The CDR3 spells CASSVDPPGVGSYNEQFF. In DNA, the CDR3 is TGTGCCAGCAGCGTAGATCCCCCAGGCGTGGGGTCCTACAATGAGCAGTTCTTC.

V gene TRBV9 combines with J gene TRBJ2-7; no firm D call. CDR1 is SGDLS and CDR2 is YYNGEE in the germline V gene. V was clipped by 0 bases and J by 4 bases, with 14 bases between them. This CDR3 contains 15 residues. This CDR3 reads CASSVGSPSSYEQYF. The CDR3 DNA reads as TGTGCCAGCAGCGTAGGTAGTCCCTCTTCGTACGAGCAGTACTTC.

A few counts support this clonotype. The chain employs TRBV12-3 or TRBV12-4 and TRBJ2-5; D remains ambiguous. This CDR3 region has 15 residues. The V end lost 4 bases, the J end lost 0 bases, and 12 bases lay between the germline ends. CDR3 loop: CASSSGLADQETQYF. In nucleotides, the CDR3 is TGTGCCAGCAGTTCCGGGCTCGCAGACCAAGAGACCCAGTACTTC.

This clonotype was counted between two and nine times. J is TRBJ2-1 and V is TRBV12-3 or TRBV12-4; D might be TRBD2 (6 bases). The CDR3 is 13 residues long. V was pared by 5 bases and J by 11 bases, with 16 bases between. CDR3 in DNA: TGTGCCAGCAGTCTTGCAGGGACTGGGAAGCAGTTCTTC. It encodes CASSLAGTGKQFF.

This rearrangement joins TRBV20-1 to TRBJ1-2; TRBD1 matches 7 bases. Germline V CDR1 and CDR2: DFQATT, SNEGSKA (reference sequence). This CDR3 contains 12 residues. V lost 3 bases to trimming and J lost 8 bases; unmatched junction nucleotides: 6. The CDR3 coding sequence is TGCAGTGCTAGGGAGGGGGCGGTAGGCTACACCTTC. This translates into CSAREGAVGYTF.

The rearrangement uses TRBV7-9 and TRBJ2-1; D is possibly TRBD2 (5 bases). Germline CDR1 SEHNR, CDR2 FQNEAQ (reference sequence). The CDR3 length is 14 residues. V dropped 5 bases and J dropped 7 bases, with 15 bases sitting between them. The CDR3 coding sequence is TGTGCCAGCAGCCCTCGAGGGATGGGAAATGAGCAGTTCTTC. As protein: CASSPRGMGNEQFF.

The J gene is TRBJ1-5, the V gene TRBV12-3 or TRBV12-4, with a possible D match to TRBD1 (5 bases). V was cut by 3 bases and J by 4 bases, with 10 bases left in between. This CDR3 spans 14 amino acids. CDR3 in amino acids: CASSFEGTNQPQHF. The CDR3 DNA reads as TGTGCCAGCAGTTTTGAGGGGACGAATCAGCCCCAGCATTTT.

This clonotype was seen a few times. V is TRBV20-1 and J is TRBJ2-3, with a possible D match to TRBD2 (6 bases). The ends were cut back, 2 bases at V and 10 bases at J, with 19 bases in the middle. The CDR3 extends over 14 amino acids. Per the germline V gene, CDR1 is DFQATT and CDR2 is SNEGSKA (reference sequence). The CDR3 protein is CSARTGTGLEAQYF. For the CDR3, the DNA is TGCAGTGCTAGAACCGGGACTGGCCTCGAGGCGCAGTATTTT.

The chain's CDR3 is CSASPTSGVHNEQFF. CDR3 in DNA: TGCAGTGCTAGCCCGACAAGCGGGGTCCACAATGAGCAGTTCTTC. V usage is TRBV20-1 and J usage is TRBJ2-1, with 7 positions matching TRBD2. The CDR3 sequence is 15 residues long. Germline V lookup: CDR1 DFQATT, CDR2 SNEGSKA (reference sequence). With V trimmed by 3 bases and J by 5 bases, 10 bases remained unmatched.

V is TRBV28 and J is TRBJ1-4; TRBD1 matches 8 bases. The V gene's germline CDR1 is MDHEN and CDR2 SYDVKM. The V segment lost 5 bases and the J segment 6 bases; nucleotides outside the gene matches: 8. The CDR3 contains 15 residues. The CDR3, as DNA: TGTGCCAGCAGTCTCCCGGGACAGGCTGATGAAAAACTGTTTTTT. It translates to CASSLPGQADEKLFF.

This sequence joins TRBV29-1 and TRBJ2-3; no clear D. Trimming stripped 3 bases from V and 4 bases from J, with 11 bases between. The germline CDR1 and CDR2 sequences are SQVTM and ANQGSEA. The CDR3 sequence is 13 residues long. The CDR3 region is CSVEYVWADTQYF. The CDR3 nucleotides read TGCAGCGTTGAGTATGTGTGGGCAGATACGCAGTATTTT.

Regarding this clonotype: Given a much more abundant clone one base away, this may be a read error. The V gene is TRBV27, the J gene TRBJ2-5, with D possibly TRBD1 on 6 matching bases. The end of the DNA aligns better with TRBJ2-7, so the J call may be wrong. The CDR3 is 15 amino acids. CDR1 is MNHEY, CDR2 SMNVEV, per germline (reference sequence). The CDR3 loop reads CACSLYLTGYYEQYF. Written as DNA, the CDR3 is TGTGCCTGCAGTTTATACCTTACAGGGTACTACGAGCAGTACTTC.

The chain employs TRBV3-1 and TRBJ1-5; D gene unclear. Germline lookup yields CDR1 LGHDT and CDR2 YNNKEL (reference sequence). Trimming shortened V by 0 bases and J by 2 bases, and 11 bases separated the two germline ends. This CDR3 spans 16 amino acids. The CDR3 bases are TGTGCCAGCAGCCAAGATCCGGGTTGGCGCAATCAGCCCCAGCATTTT. Its protein is CASSQDPGWRNQPQHF.

This clonotype was counted only a few times. The chain employs TRBV7-3 and TRBJ2-3; tentatively, D is TRBD2 (5 bases). The germline gives CDR1 SGHTA, CDR2 FQGTGA. The ends were cut back, 1 base at V and 5 bases at J, with 7 bases in the middle. This CDR3 comprises 13 residues. The CDR3 protein is CASSLRELDTQYF. DNA for the CDR3: TGTGCCAGCAGCTTAAGGGAGTTAGATACGCAGTATTTT.

The rearrangement uses TRBV20-1 and TRBJ2-7, with a weak D call TRBD2 (6 bases). This CDR3 is built from 12 residues. V lost 5 bases and J lost 7, with 15 bases in between. Per the germline V gene, CDR1 is DFQATT and CDR2 is SNEGSKA (reference sequence). CDR3: CSAGSSGEEQYF. For the CDR3, the DNA is TGCAGTGCTGGGAGTAGCGGCGAGGAGCAGTACTTC.

Only a few counts were recorded for this clonotype. The rearrangement links TRBV5-1 to TRBJ1-2; D remains ambiguous. CDR3 length: 11 residues. Germline V gives CDR1 SGHRS, CDR2 YFSETQ. The germline V and J ends were trimmed by 0 bases and 6 bases, with 3 bases remaining between them. CDR3 bases: TGCGCCAGCAGCTTGGACCATGGCTACACCTTC. This gives the protein CASSLDHGYTF.